The rows below give T cell receptor beta chains drawn from one sample of a study of T cell changes during pregnancy in multiple sclerosis. Sequenced by immunoSEQ multiplex PCR; TCRdb stores in-frame clones only, minus some. The sample has 68,000 or so clones, roughly 94% seen once. Sequenced here: peripheral blood, sampled in the second trimester of pregnancy. The receptor source for this set is a female donor in good health, enrolled as a control in a pregnancy study. The CDR3 runs from the conserved cysteine through the conserved F or W. A D gene is named only where the DNA matches it firmly. Clone sizes are given selectively: once, few, many, or a class where the clone is expanded.

J	D	V	size	CDR3	DNA
TRBJ1-4	NA	TRBV27	few	CASSLGRNEKLFF	TGTGCCAGCAGTTTGGGGCGGAATGAAAAACTGTTTTTT
TRBJ2-3	TRBD1	TRBV19	NA	CATQMTGPTADTQYF	TGTGCCACCCAGATGACAGGGCCGACCGCAGATACGCAGTATTTT
TRBJ1-1	TRBD1	TRBV4-3	NA	CASSLDRGVGDTEAFF	TGCGCCAGCAGCCTTGACAGGGGGGTGGGAGACACTGAAGCTTTCTTT
TRBJ2-1	TRBD2	TRBV27	NA	CASSQTSGGFDEQFF	TGTGCCAGCAGTCAGACTAGCGGGGGGTTCGATGAGCAGTTCTTC
TRBJ2-1	TRBD1	TRBV5-8	NA	CASSLPGQGANEQFF	TGTGCCAGCAGCTTACCTGGACAGGGGGCCAATGAGCAGTTCTTC
TRBJ2-1	TRBD2	TRBV4-1	NA	CASSRRLADYNEQFF	TGCGCCAGCAGTCGACGACTAGCGGACTACAATGAGCAGTTCTTC
TRBJ1-4	NA	TRBV6-5	NA	CASSYSPSSEKLFF	TGTGCCAGCAGTTACTCACCTTCGAGTGAAAAACTGTTTTTT
TRBJ2-1	NA	TRBV6-5	NA	CAVGAPYEQFF	TGTGCCGTGGGGGCCCCCTATGAGCAGTTCTTC
TRBJ2-5	TRBD1	TRBV6-1	NA	CASSAGTGSGTQYF	TGTGCCAGCAGCGCAGGGACAGGGAGCGGGACCCAGTACTTC
TRBJ2-5	NA	TRBV5-4	NA	CASSLRDEETQYF	TGTGCCAGCAGCTTGAGAGATGAAGAGACCCAGTACTTC
TRBJ2-1	NA	TRBV7-9	NA	CASNGGAPSSYNEQFF	TGTGCCAGCAACGGCGGGGCTCCAAGCTCCTACAATGAGCAGTTCTTC
TRBJ1-5	TRBD1	TRBV7-9	NA	CASSLGDRNQPQHF	TGTGCCAGCAGCTTGGGGGACAGAAATCAGCCCCAGCATTTT
TRBJ2-5	NA	TRBV4-3	NA	CASSQDRTEETQYF	TGCGCCAGCAGCCAAGATCGCACAGAAGAGACCCAGTACTTC
TRBJ1-6	NA	TRBV28	NA	CASSFGGAENSPLHF	TGTGCCAGCAGTTTTGGGGGCGCGGAGAATTCACCCCTCCACTTT
TRBJ2-1	TRBD2	TRBV28	NA	CASSEPGLGNNEQFF	TGTGCCAGCAGTGAACCGGGACTAGGCAACAATGAGCAGTTCTTC
TRBJ1-6	TRBD1	TRBV28	NA	CASNGGQGNNSPLHF	TGTGCCAGCAACGGAGGACAGGGGAATAATTCACCCCTCCACTTT
TRBJ2-1	NA	TRBV19	NA	CASSISGEAYNEQFF	TGTGCCAGTAGTATAAGTGGGGAGGCTTACAATGAGCAGTTCTTC
TRBJ2-7	NA	TRBV6-7	NA	CASSLLRAVSYEQYF	TGTGCCAGCAGCCTTCTCAGGGCGGTGTCCTACGAGCAGTACTTC